This note documents a single TCR beta chain sequence. Its recognized antigen is unknown. What the time point label conveys for this sample: baseline before first vaccination. The vaccinee samples were drawn from two UK trials, COV001 and COV002, one of which was a single-blind randomized controlled phase 2/3 trial testing AZD1222 (ChAdOx1 nCoV-19) in healthy adults. Trial participant PBMC samples were collected at day 0 and day 28 after the second dose for TCRbeta chain sequencing. This sample was taken from a study of T cell responses to AZD1222 COVID-19 vaccine listed by TCRdb under 2021. For the study in its entirety: A total of about 230 trial participants underwent TCR sequencing, of whom around 200 received two doses of AZD1222 and some 26 received two doses of the MenACWY control vaccine. Trial participants were enrolled into age subgroups of 18-55, 56-69 and 70-plus years, which contained about 150, 28 and 57 TCR-sequenced participants, respectively. The investigation overall reported the following: Conclusions about previously exposed vaccinees are limited because only five to seven AZD1222 recipients were SARS-CoV-2 seropositive at baseline. CD4 TCRs associated with the vaccine covered the entire spike protein, and the dominant responses were in regions 160-218 and 743-854. The 56-69-year group was small, and its depth increase did not reach significance, likely because of low power. Because no samples from the day 14 peak response were available, repertoires could be characterized only after the peak T cell response. Most participants were white British and females outnumbered males, and the authors suggested that clonal diversity may have been underestimated. Reportedly, almost half of the unique spike-specific TCRs recognized epitopes lying outside the regions that are mutated in the B.1.351 and B.1.1.7 variants. After two AZD1222 doses, spike-specific TCR breadth and depth were significantly higher than at day 0 and than in MenACWY recipients.

The CDR3 regions of human TCRbeta chains were analyzed by immunosequencing. The source study handled its data this way. Repertoire TCRs were checked for matches against a reference library of SARS-CoV-2-specific TCRs that had been generated using the MIRA antigen-specificity platform. Breadth meant the fraction of unique TCRs that were SARS-CoV-2-associated, whereas depth meant the fraction of total T cells that were SARS-CoV-2-associated. Using the MIRA data, every spike-specific TCR was mapped to the spike region that the TCR reacted to and assigned to either a CD4 or a CD8 class. Log10-transformed breadth and depth values were compared by one-way ANOVA with Sidak's multiple comparisons tests. Not all clones reach the TCRdb copy of this immuneACCESS table, which keeps in-frame sequences only. Checked studies attribute under half of the gap to unresolved V genes and leave the rest unexplained. V, J and clone size are those of that table, while D and trimming were read from the DNA. This sample's table lists 150,000 or so clones. About 2.3% of the sample is in the top ten clones.

The germline V end is reduced by 1 base and the J end by 7 bases; junction bases left unmatched: 7. CDR1 and CDR2 (SGHNT, YYREEE) derive from the germline V gene (reference sequence). Reading from cysteine to phenylalanine, the CDR3 counts 15 amino acids. Of the read, only the CDR3 DNA is kept; its 45 bases are in frame from base 1. The sample consisted of peripheral blood. This TCR came from an adult in good health. Recombination linked TRBV5-4 to TRBJ2-1; TRBD2 fits 8 bases in the junction. Here is the DNA: TGTGCCAGCAGCTTGCGCGGGGGGCTAGGAAATGAGCAGTTCTTC. Its translation reads: CASSLRGGLGNEQFF.